The next 31 T cell receptor beta chains were all read from a single sample in a study of blood T cell repertoires in COVID-19. Profiled with immunoSEQ multiplex PCR; TCRdb holds only in-frame clones, not every one. The sample lists 100,000 to 120,000 clones, about 80% occurring once. Input material: peripheral blood. Receptors originate from a woman in her 70s with acute or convalescent COVID-19.

The V and J genes are TRBV15 and TRBJ1-1; no reliable D call. Germline CDR1 LNHNV, CDR2 YYDKDF (reference sequence). The CDR3 totals 16 residues. V was pared by 0 bases and J by 11 bases, with 22 bases between. The CDR3 loop reads CATSRDRGGDLERAFF. CDR3 DNA sequence: TGTGCCACCAGCAGAGATCGGGGAGGAGACCTCGAGCGGGCTTTCTTT.

This clone showed up many times. V and J are TRBV28 and TRBJ1-1, with TRBD1 matching 8 bases. Germline loops: CDR1 MDHEN, CDR2 SYDVKM. CDR3 size: 15 residues. The ends lost 6 bases at V and 5 bases at J; junction bases unmatched: 11. CDR3 loop: CASRAQDRGGTEAFF. The CDR3 DNA reads TGTGCCAGCAGAGCACAAGACAGGGGTGGGACTGAAGCTTTCTTT.

The chain combines TRBV16 with TRBJ2-7; 7 bases align to TRBD1. Germline assignment: CDR1 KGHSY and CDR2 FQNENV. V gave up 2 bases and J gave up 2 bases; unmatched junction bases: 3. The CDR3 spans 14 residues. CDR3: CASSQQGDAYEQYF. CDR3 bases: TGTGCCAGCAGCCAACAGGGGGACGCCTACGAGCAGTACTTC.

This clone was counted at least ten times. This chain uses TRBV6-5 with TRBJ1-5, with TRBD1 matching 8 bases. The V gene end was trimmed by 5 bases and the J gene end by 3 bases; junction bases not matched to a gene: 6. The CDR3 is 15 amino acids. CDR1 is MNHEY, CDR2 SVGAGI, per germline. The CDR3 nucleotides are TGTGCCAGCAGTCGCCGGACAGGGAACAATCAGCCCCAGCATTTT. It specifies CASSRRTGNNQPQHF.

This clone was seen a handful of times. The V call is TRBV7-2, the J call TRBJ2-7; tentative D call: TRBD2 (7 bases). Germline V gene sequence: CDR1 SGHTA, CDR2 FQGNSA. The CDR3 runs 18 residues. The V gene lost 5 bases and the J gene lost 3 bases, with 26 bases spanning the gap. The CDR3 sequence is CASSPSPSRAGADYEQYF. The CDR3 DNA reads as TGTGCCAGCAGCCCCTCCCCCTCCCGTGCGGGGGCCGACTACGAGCAGTACTTC.

The CDR3 protein is CASSLAQGAGTEAFF. CDR3 sequence (DNA): TGTGCCAGCAGCTTAGCGCAGGGAGCGGGGACTGAAGCTTTCTTT. The chain employs TRBV7-6 and TRBJ1-1, with D possibly being TRBD1 (5 bases). The germline V gene encodes CDR1 SGHVS and CDR2 FNYEAQ. The CDR3 covers 15 residues. Between the trimmed V and J ends, which lost 0 bases and 5 bases, there was a span of 13 bases. Looking up the rest from reference TRBV7-6 and TRBJ1-1 gives the full variable domain: GAGVSQSPRYKVTKRGQDVALRCDPISGHVSLYWYRQALGQGPEFLTYFNYEAQQDKSGLPNDRFSAERPEGSISTLTIQRTEQRDSAMYRCASSLAQGAGTEAFFGQGTRLTVV.

The chain employs TRBV5-1 and TRBJ2-5; weak D call: TRBD1 (6 bases). The CDR3 consists of 13 residues. In germline, CDR1 is SGHRS, CDR2 YFSETQ. V gave up 4 bases and J gave up 3 bases, with 10 bases separating them. CDR3 DNA: TGCGCCAGCAGCGGGACAAATAAAGAGACCCAGTACTTC. Its translation is CASSGTNKETQYF.

This chain uses TRBV5-1 with TRBJ1-2, with 8 positions matching TRBD1. Per the germline V gene, CDR1 is SGHRS and CDR2 is YFSETQ. The V gene end was trimmed by 6 bases and the J gene end by 2 bases; junction bases not matched to a gene: 12. The CDR3 consists of 16 residues. The CDR3 spells CASTADRVISNYGYTF. CDR3 bases: TGCGCCAGCACCGCGGACAGGGTAATATCGAACTATGGCTACACCTTC.

This chain links TRBV18 with TRBJ2-7; D is perhaps TRBD2 (5 bases). The ends were cut back, 3 bases at V and 5 bases at J, with 14 bases in the middle. CDR3 length equals 14 residues. Germline CDR1 is KGHSH and CDR2 is LQKENI. The CDR3 here is CASSPSRGVDEQYF. Written as DNA, the CDR3 is TGTGCCAGCTCACCTTCCCGGGGTGTGGACGAGCAGTACTTC.

The table lists this clone with a few counts. The genes are TRBV30 and TRBJ1-1, with 10 nucleotides matching TRBD1. There are 13 residues in the CDR3. J was trimmed by 4 bases and V by 3 bases; bases with no gene match: 2. Germline V gives CDR1 GTSNPN, CDR2 SVGIG (reference sequence). CDR3 nucleotide sequence: TGTGCCTGGAGGGGGACAGGGGTCACTGAAGCTTTCTTT. Translation gives CAWRGTGVTEAFF.

The gene calls are TRBV13 and TRBJ1-3; TRBD1 matches 7 bases. Trimming at V came to 3 bases and at J to 3 bases, leaving 2 bases not matched to a gene. Germline-derived CDR1 and CDR2 are PRHDT and FYEKMQ (reference sequence). The CDR3 sequence is 14 residues long. CDR3 bases: TGTGCCAGCAGCTTTCAGGGGGGTGGAAACACCATATATTTT. It translates to CASSFQGGGNTIYF.

This chain uses TRBV18 with TRBJ1-3; 9 bases line up with TRBD1. The V gene's germline CDR1 is KGHSH and CDR2 LQKENI. This CDR3 has 16 amino acids. V shed 5 bases and J 4 bases; nucleotides not matched to a gene: 9. The CDR3 loop is CASSNTGGAEGNTIYF. The CDR3, as DNA: TGTGCCAGCTCAAACACAGGGGGCGCGGAAGGAAACACCATATATTTT.

J is TRBJ2-5 and V is TRBV24-1; no clear D. V shed 4 bases and J shed 5 bases, with 7 bases lying between them. Germline CDR1 KGHDR, CDR2 SFDVKD. This CDR3 has 12 residues. The CDR3 nucleotides read TGTGCCACCAGTGACTATCGGGAGACCCAGTACTTC. As protein: CATSDYRETQYF.

The gene calls are TRBV19 and TRBJ1-6; a weak D match, TRBD1 (6 bases). V lost 6 bases to trimming and J lost 6 bases, with 18 bases between them. Germline V gene sequence: CDR1 LNHDA, CDR2 SQIVND (reference sequence). The CDR3 extends over 16 amino acids. Written as DNA, the CDR3 is TGTGCCAGTAGCCACATTCGTACAGGGCTTAATTCACCCCTCCACTTT. Translating gives CASSHIRTGLNSPLHF.

The V call is TRBV6-6, the J call TRBJ2-5; 8 bases line up with TRBD1. V was clipped by 6 bases and J by 5 bases; unmatched bases: 14. Germline CDR1 and CDR2: MNHNY and SVGAGI (reference sequence). CDR3 length: 16 residues. The CDR3 bases are TGTGCCAGCAGCCGGACAGGGATGAAGGGTTTGGAGACCCAGTACTTC. Encoded protein: CASSRTGMKGLETQYF.

This clone was observed a few times. This chain uses TRBV5-4 with TRBJ1-6; tentatively, D is TRBD1 (6 bases). Germline CDR1 is SGHNT and CDR2 is YYREEE (reference sequence). The CDR3 loop spans 16 amino acids. With 3 bases removed from V and 10 bases from J, the gap between germline ends came to 20 bases. CDR3 DNA: TGTGCCAGCAGCTACAGATGGGGGACACCTGCCTCACCCCTCCACTTT. This translates into CASSYRWGTPASPLHF.

The chain employs TRBV7-2 and TRBJ2-5; D remains unclear. The CDR3 loop spans 13 amino acids. Germline V CDR1 and CDR2: SGHTA, FQGNSA. The V end was cut by 5 bases, the J end by 2 bases, with 9 bases between. DNA for the CDR3: TGTGCCAGCAGCCCTTACAAGCAAGAGACCCAGTACTTC. It codes for CASSPYKQETQYF.

The V gene is TRBV5-8, the J gene TRBJ2-2; TRBD1 might be the D (5 bases). The CDR3 covers 15 residues. Between the trimmed V and J ends, which lost 0 bases and 4 bases, there was a span of 10 bases. Germline V gene sequence: CDR1 SGHTS, CDR2 YDEGEE. For the CDR3, the DNA is TGTGCCAGCAGCTTGGCGGTTAGGGGCACCGGGGAGCTGTTTTTT. The encoded protein is CASSLAVRGTGELFF.

This CDR3 is CASSLYGGPADTQYF. The CDR3, as DNA: TGTGCCAGCAGCTTATATGGGGGCCCCGCAGATACGCAGTATTTT. The genes are TRBV7-2 and TRBJ2-3; possible D gene TRBD1, 6 bases. Germline CDR1 and CDR2: SGHTA and FQGNSA. V lost 2 bases, J lost 4 bases, and 13 bases lay in between. The CDR3 runs to 15 residues.

The chain couples TRBV5-4 to TRBJ2-2, with D possibly being TRBD1 (5 bases). Germline assignment: CDR1 SGHNT and CDR2 YYREEE (reference sequence). The CDR3 runs to 14 residues. With 4 bases removed from V and 6 bases from J, the gap between germline ends came to 13 bases. The CDR3 is CASSIQGGAGELFF. DNA of the CDR3: TGTGCCAGCAGCATCCAGGGTGGGGCCGGGGAGCTGTTTTTT.

The rearrangement links TRBV27 to TRBJ2-1; 10 nucleotides match TRBD2. This CDR3 has 16 amino acids. Unmatched junction bases numbered 10, after V lost 5 bases and J lost 6 bases. Germline assignment: CDR1 MNHEY and CDR2 SMNVEV (reference sequence). CDR3 nucleotide sequence: TGTGCCAGCAGTGGGTTACTAGCGGGGTTTGGCAATGAGCAGTTCTTC. Translating gives CASSGLLAGFGNEQFF.

The rearrangement joins TRBV10-1 to TRBJ1-1, with D tentatively TRBD1 (5 bases). This CDR3 spans 16 amino acids. V dropped 0 bases and J dropped 1 base, with 12 bases sitting between them. Germline V gene sequence: CDR1 WNHNN, CDR2 SYGVQD (reference sequence). CDR3 sequence (DNA): TGCGCCAGCAGTGAGTCGACGGGGCGGGGGAACACTGAAGCTTTCTTT. It specifies CASSESTGRGNTEAFF.

CDR3: CASSFGPRTGMAETQYF. CDR3 sequence (DNA): TGCGCCAGCAGCTTTGGTCCAAGAACAGGGATGGCAGAGACCCAGTACTTC. This sequence joins TRBV5-1 and TRBJ2-5; TRBD1 is a possible D gene (6 bases). The CDR3 runs 17 residues. Germline CDR1 SGHRS, CDR2 YFSETQ. V was clipped by 2 bases and J by 4 bases, with 21 bases between them. The complete variable domain, with remaining parts taken from reference TRBV5-1 and TRBJ2-5, reads KAGVTQTPRYLIKTRGQQVTLSCSPISGHRSVSWYQQTPGQGLQFLFEYFSETQRNKGNFPGRFSGRQFSNSRSEMNVSTLELGDSALYLCASSFGPRTGMAETQYFGPGTRLLVL.

The genes are TRBV15 and TRBJ1-6; the match to TRBD1 covers 7 bases. Germline V gene data show CDR1 as LNHNV and CDR2 as YYDKDF (reference sequence). Trimming removed 0 bases from V and 10 bases from J; junction bases left unmatched: 6. The CDR3 covers 15 residues. As DNA, the CDR3 is TGTGCCACCAGCAGAGATTTAAGGGGGCTGTCACCCCTCCACTTT. It codes for CATSRDLRGLSPLHF.

V gene TRBV5-1 combines with J gene TRBJ2-3; TRBD2 agrees at 7 bases. Germline V CDR1 and CDR2: SGHRS, YFSETQ. V lost 5 bases, J lost 4 bases, and 7 bases stayed unmatched. The CDR3 covers 14 residues. The CDR3 reads CASRSGGWSDTQYF. In DNA, the CDR3 is TGCGCCAGCAGGTCGGGGGGATGGTCAGATACGCAGTATTTT.

The chain combines TRBV2 with TRBJ1-1; D is undetermined. The CDR3 runs 13 residues. Trimming shortened V by 6 bases and J by 3 bases, and 11 bases separated the two germline ends. CDR1 and CDR2 from the germline V gene are SNHLY and FYNNEI. The CDR3 protein is CASSRRRDTEAFF. CDR3 DNA sequence: TGTGCCAGCAGCAGGCGGCGGGACACTGAAGCTTTCTTT.

The CDR3 DNA reads as TGTGCCAGCAGCCCACTACTGGGGGCTCAAGAGACCCAGTACTTC. Protein product: CASSPLLGAQETQYF. V gene TRBV28 combines with J gene TRBJ2-5; possible D gene TRBD1, 6 bases. The V and J ends lost 6 bases and 2 bases respectively, with 16 bases between them. This CDR3 has 15 residues. Germline loops: CDR1 MDHEN, CDR2 SYDVKM.

The chain recombines TRBV5-4 with TRBJ2-2; maybe TRBD1 (5 bases). In germline, CDR1 is SGHNT, CDR2 YYREEE (reference sequence). V shed 4 bases and J shed 5 bases, with 12 bases lying between them. The CDR3 sequence is 14 residues long. The CDR3 DNA sequence: TGTGCCAGCAGCCCGGACACCAAGACCGGGGAGCTGTTTTTT. Its protein product is CASSPDTKTGELFF.

J is TRBJ2-3 and V is TRBV9; 11 positions match TRBD2. This CDR3 contains 16 residues. The trim removed 2 bases at V and 4 bases at J, leaving 6 bases unmatched. Looked up from germline, CDR1 is SGDLS and CDR2 is YYNGEE. In DNA form, the CDR3 reads TGTGCCAGCAGCGTCGGACTAGCGGGCGGCTCAGATACGCAGTATTTT. Its protein is CASSVGLAGGSDTQYF.

The CDR3 nucleotides read TGCGCCAGCAGCCAACAAAATTCAGGGCACTATGGCTACACCTTC. Translating gives CASSQQNSGHYGYTF. V is TRBV4-1 and J is TRBJ1-2, with a weak D call TRBD1 (5 bases). The CDR3 is 15 residues long. Per germline, CDR1 MGHRA and CDR2 YSYEKL. V was cut by 2 bases and J by 3 bases, with 13 bases left in between.

CDR3: CAWSRDTSIYGYTF. The CDR3 DNA sequence: TGTGCCTGGAGTAGGGACACCTCTATCTATGGCTACACCTTC. J is TRBJ1-2 and V is TRBV30; a possible D gene is TRBD1 (6 bases). Germline CDR1 reads GTSNPN; CDR2 reads SVGIG (reference sequence). The CDR3 consists of 14 residues. V was clipped by 2 bases and J by 4 bases, with 14 bases between them.